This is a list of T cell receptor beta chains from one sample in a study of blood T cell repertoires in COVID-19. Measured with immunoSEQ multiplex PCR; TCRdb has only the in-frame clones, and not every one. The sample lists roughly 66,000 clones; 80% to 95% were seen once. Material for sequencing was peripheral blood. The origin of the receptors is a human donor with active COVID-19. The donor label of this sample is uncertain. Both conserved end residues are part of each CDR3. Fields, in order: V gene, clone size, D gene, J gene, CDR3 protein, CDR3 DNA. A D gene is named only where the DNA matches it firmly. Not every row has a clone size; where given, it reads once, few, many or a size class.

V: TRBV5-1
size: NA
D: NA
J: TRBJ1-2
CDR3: CASSLEVGGRGYTF
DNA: TGCGCCAGCAGCTTGGAGGTAGGGGGTCGGGGCTACACCTTC

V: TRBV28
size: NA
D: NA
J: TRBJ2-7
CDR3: CASSLQAQQYF
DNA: TGTGCCAGCAGTTTACAGGCCCAGCAGTACTTC

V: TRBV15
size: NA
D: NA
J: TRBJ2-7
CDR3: CATSRGQGQGYEQYF
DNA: TGTGCCACCAGCAGAGGTCAGGGGCAGGGCTACGAGCAGTACTTC

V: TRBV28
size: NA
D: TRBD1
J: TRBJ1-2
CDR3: CASKTGIYGYTF
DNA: TGTGCCAGCAAGACAGGGATCTATGGCTACACCTTC

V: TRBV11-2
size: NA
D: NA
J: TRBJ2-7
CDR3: CASSWAGANEQYF
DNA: TGTGCCAGCAGCTGGGCGGGGGCTAACGAGCAGTACTTC

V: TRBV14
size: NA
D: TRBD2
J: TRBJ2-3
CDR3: CASSQGASGGGTDTQYF
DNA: TGTGCCAGCAGCCAAGGCGCTAGCGGAGGAGGGACAGATACGCAGTATTTT

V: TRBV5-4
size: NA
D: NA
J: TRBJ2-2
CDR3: CASSLATTNTGELFF
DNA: TGTGCCAGCAGCTTGGCTACCACGAACACCGGGGAGCTGTTTTTT

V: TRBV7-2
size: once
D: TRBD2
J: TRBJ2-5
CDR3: CASSLAATGGPQETQYF
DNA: TGTGCCAGCAGCTTAGCGGCTACGGGAGGGCCCCAAGAGACCCAGTACTTC

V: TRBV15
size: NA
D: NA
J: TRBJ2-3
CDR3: CATSLGGGREFGDTQYF
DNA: TGTGCCACCAGCCTTGGGGGGGGGCGGGAGTTTGGAGATACGCAGTATTTT

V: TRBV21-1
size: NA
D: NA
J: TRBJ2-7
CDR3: CASSKSAGGKYEQYF
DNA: TGTGCCAGCAGCAAGTCGGCAGGGGGCAAGTACGAGCAGTACTTC